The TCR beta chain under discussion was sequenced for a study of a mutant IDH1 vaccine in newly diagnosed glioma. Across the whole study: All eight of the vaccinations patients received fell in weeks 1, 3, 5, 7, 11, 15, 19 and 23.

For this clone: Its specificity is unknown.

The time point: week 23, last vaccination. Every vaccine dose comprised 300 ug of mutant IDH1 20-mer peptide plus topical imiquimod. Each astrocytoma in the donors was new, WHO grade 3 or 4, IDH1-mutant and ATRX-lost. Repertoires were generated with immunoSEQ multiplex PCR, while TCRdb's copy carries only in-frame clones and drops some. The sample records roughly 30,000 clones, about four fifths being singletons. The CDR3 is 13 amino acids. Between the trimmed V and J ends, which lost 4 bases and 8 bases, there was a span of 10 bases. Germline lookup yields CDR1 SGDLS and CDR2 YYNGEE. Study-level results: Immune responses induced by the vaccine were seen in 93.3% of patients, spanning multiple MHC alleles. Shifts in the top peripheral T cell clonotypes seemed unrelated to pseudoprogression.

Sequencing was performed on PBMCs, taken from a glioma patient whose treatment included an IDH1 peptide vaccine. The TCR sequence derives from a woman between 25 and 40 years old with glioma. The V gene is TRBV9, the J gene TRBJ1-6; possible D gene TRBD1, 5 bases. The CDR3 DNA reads TGTGCCAGCAGCTGGAGGGGTGATTCACCCCTCCACTTT. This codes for CASSWRGDSPLHF.